These 25 T cell receptor beta chains share one sample of origin, sequenced in a study of T cell responses to AZD1222 COVID-19 vaccine. Assay: immunoSEQ multiplex PCR; the TCRdb copy retains only in-frame clones and omits some. The sample consists of about 120,000 clones, roughly nine tenths of them appearing once. Specimen: peripheral blood, collected 28 days after the second AZD1222 dose. The receptor set was obtained from an adult who received the AZD1222 COVID-19 vaccine.

The V call is TRBV12-3 or TRBV12-4, the J call TRBJ1-4; perhaps TRBD1 as D (5 bases). This CDR3 comprises 13 residues. Between the trimmed V and J ends, which lost 6 bases and 7 bases, there was a span of 12 bases. The CDR3 loop is CASRLKRGEKLFF. The DNA of the CDR3 is TGTGCCAGCAGGCTAAAAAGGGGTGAAAAACTGTTTTTT.

J is TRBJ2-5 and V is TRBV4-2; 16 bases match TRBD2. The V segment lost 1 base and the J segment 1 base; nucleotides outside the gene matches: 6. The V gene's germline CDR1 is LGHNA and CDR2 YNFKEQ. This CDR3 has 19 amino acids. The CDR3 bases are TGTGCCAGCAGCCAAGCTGGGACTAGCGGGGGGGCCCCCCAAGAGACCCAGTACTTC. This encodes CASSQAGTSGGAPQETQYF.

This sequence joins TRBV6-6 and TRBJ2-1, with 11 nucleotides matching TRBD2. The CDR3 has 15 residues. J was trimmed by 6 bases and V by 7 bases; bases with no gene match: 8. Germline V gene lookup returns CDR1 MNHNY and CDR2 SVGAGI (reference sequence). The CDR3 reads CASTVGTSGGNEQFF. CDR3 DNA: TGTGCCAGCACCGTAGGAACTAGCGGGGGCAATGAGCAGTTCTTC.

This clone was observed a single time. V gene TRBV28 combines with J gene TRBJ1-5; D might be TRBD1 (5 bases). CDR3 length: 14 residues. Germline CDR1 is MDHEN and CDR2 is SYDVKM. The germline V and J ends were trimmed by 3 bases and 8 bases, with 14 bases remaining between them. The chain's CDR3 is CASSFSAGVKPQHF. CDR3 nucleotide sequence: TGTGCCAGCAGTTTCAGTGCGGGGGTGAAGCCCCAGCATTTT.

The V gene is TRBV5-1, the J gene TRBJ2-3, with TRBD2 identical over 7 bases. Germline values: CDR1 SGHRS, CDR2 YFSETQ. Losses at the gene ends were 4 bases for V and 1 base for J; bases not matched to a gene: 6. CDR3 length equals 15 residues. CDR3 sequence: CASSPRSGGTDTQYF. The CDR3 DNA reads TGCGCCAGCAGCCCACGCAGCGGGGGCACAGATACGCAGTATTTT.

The rearrangement links TRBV6-2 or TRBV6-3 to TRBJ1-4; D remains unclear. The CDR3 has 14 residues. Trimming stripped 2 bases from V and 0 bases from J, with 4 bases between. The germline V gene encodes CDR1 MNHEY and CDR2 SVGEGT. The CDR3 is CASSYRSTNEKLFF. Here the CDR3 DNA reads TGTGCCAGCAGTTACAGATCAACTAATGAAAAACTGTTTTTT.

This chain joins TRBV24-1 and TRBJ2-7; 7 positions agree with TRBD1. Germline V CDR1 and CDR2: KGHDR, SFDVKD. This CDR3 is 15 amino acids long. J was trimmed by 5 bases and V by 3 bases; bases with no gene match: 9. The CDR3 loop is CATSDPRQGGHEQYF. In DNA, the CDR3 is TGTGCCACCAGTGATCCCCGACAGGGCGGCCACGAGCAGTACTTC.

The rearrangement links TRBV24-1 to TRBJ1-2, with D tentatively TRBD1 (6 bases). There are 14 residues in the CDR3. The germline gives CDR1 KGHDR, CDR2 SFDVKD. Trimming cost V 3 bases and J 5 bases, with 12 bases left between them. This CDR3 reads CATSDPGGAYGYTF. As DNA, the CDR3 is TGTGCCACCAGTGATCCTGGGGGCGCGTATGGCTACACCTTC.

As to this clone: This specimen includes other DNA sequences encoding the same CDR3. The rearrangement uses TRBV3-1 (or the pseudogene TRBV3-2) and TRBJ1-3; D remains ambiguous. Looked up from germline, CDR1 is LGHDT and CDR2 is YNNKEL (reference sequence). V dropped 3 bases and J dropped 7 bases, with 7 bases sitting between them. This CDR3 has 12 amino acids. CDR3 loop: CASSHLENTIYF. The CDR3 DNA is TGTGCCAGCAGCCATCTGGAGAACACCATATATTTT.

The gene calls are TRBV7-9 and TRBJ1-1; D not certain. In germline, CDR1 is SEHNR, CDR2 FQNEAQ (reference sequence). CDR3 length: 11 residues. V was trimmed by 4 bases and J by 5 bases, leaving 5 bases between them. The CDR3: CASSSLTEAFF. In DNA form, the CDR3 reads TGTGCCAGCAGCTCCTTGACTGAAGCTTTCTTT.

The genes are TRBV12-3 or TRBV12-4 and TRBJ1-5, with 7 bases matching TRBD1. The CDR3 sequence is 13 residues long. Trimming took 6 bases from V and 5 from J; bases not matched to a gene: 4. This chain's CDR3 is CASSGQVHQPQHF. CDR3 DNA: TGTGCCAGCAGCGGACAGGTTCATCAGCCCCAGCATTTT.

The rearrangement joins TRBV3-1 (or the pseudogene TRBV3-2) to TRBJ2-5; TRBD2 matches at 7 bases. In germline, CDR1 is LGHDT, CDR2 YNNKEL (reference sequence). CDR3 length: 14 residues. V was pared by 2 bases and J by 3 bases, with 3 bases of the junction left unmatched. The CDR3 region is CASSQSRGEETQYF. The CDR3 bases are TGTGCCAGCAGCCAATCTCGGGGGGAAGAGACCCAGTACTTC.

The genes are TRBV19 and TRBJ1-3; D is undetermined. Germline V gene sequence: CDR1 LNHDA, CDR2 SQIVND (reference sequence). The CDR3 loop spans 13 amino acids. Trimming took 11 bases from V and 4 from J, leaving 15 bases between them. Here the CDR3 reads CACTPVGGNTIYF. CDR3 coding DNA: TGTGCCTGTACTCCAGTGGGAGGAAACACCATATATTTT.

The chain is built from TRBV7-9 and TRBJ1-6; D unresolved. With 9 bases removed from V and 10 bases from J, the gap between germline ends came to 13 bases. Looked up from germline, CDR1 is SEHNR and CDR2 is FQNEAQ (reference sequence). The CDR3 length is 12 residues. The DNA for the CDR3 is TGTGCCAGTTCGAAGGAATTATCACCCCTCCACTTT. Protein product: CASSKELSPLHF.

This rearrangement joins TRBV7-8 to TRBJ1-2; 10 bases fit TRBD1. The CDR3 contains 17 residues. In germline, CDR1 is SGHVS, CDR2 FQNEAQ. Losses at the gene ends were 4 bases for V and 5 bases for J; bases not matched to a gene: 13. The CDR3 bases are TGTGCCAGCAGCTCCCAGAGAGACCCGGGACAGGGGTATGGCTACACCTTC. It yields the protein CASSSQRDPGQGYGYTF.

This clone was detected once. The rearrangement links TRBV7-2 to TRBJ2-7, with TRBD2 identical over 9 bases. J was trimmed by 1 base and V by 3 bases; bases with no gene match: 1. The germline V gene has CDR1 SGHTA and CDR2 FQGNSA. The CDR3 loop spans 14 amino acids. The CDR3 sequence is CASSLTSGSYEQYF. The CDR3 coding sequence is TGTGCCAGCAGCTTGACTAGCGGTTCCTACGAGCAGTACTTC. Variable domain in full (rest from reference TRBV7-2 and TRBJ2-7): GAGVSQSPSNKVTEKGKDVELRCDPISGHTALYWYRQSLGQGLEFLIYFQGNSAPDKSGLPSDRFSAERTGGSVSTLTIQRTQQEDSAVYLCASSLTSGSYEQYFGPGTRLTVT.

This CDR3 reads CASSLEGPMNTEAFF. CDR3 coding DNA: TGCGCCAGCAGCTTGGAGGGACCGATGAACACTGAAGCTTTCTTT. V is TRBV5-1 and J is TRBJ1-1; a possible D gene is TRBD1 (5 bases). The CDR3 runs 15 residues. Trimming took 0 bases from V and 0 from J, leaving 9 bases between them. CDR1 and CDR2 from the germline V gene are SGHRS and YFSETQ.

This sequence joins TRBV7-8 and TRBJ2-5, with TRBD1 identical over 9 bases. Germline CDR1 reads SGHVS; CDR2 reads FQNEAQ. The CDR3 length is 15 residues. The V segment lost 5 bases and the J segment 4 bases; nucleotides outside the gene matches: 8. The CDR3 here is CASSEYRGRGETQYF. CDR3 DNA sequence: TGTGCCAGCAGCGAATACAGGGGGCGAGGAGAGACCCAGTACTTC.

The rearrangement links TRBV5-1 to TRBJ2-5, with 10 bases fitting TRBD1. Germline V gene data show CDR1 as SGHRS and CDR2 as YFSETQ. Germline trimming cut 3 bases from V and 5 bases from J; bases unmatched to any gene: 10. CDR3 length equals 16 residues. The CDR3: CASSSGTGAIAETQYF. In nucleotides, the CDR3 is TGCGCCAGCAGCTCCGGGACAGGGGCTATTGCGGAGACCCAGTACTTC.

This clone was observed a few times. The chain employs TRBV7-3 and TRBJ2-1; 11 bases are shared with TRBD2. The ends lost 4 bases at V and 9 bases at J; junction bases unmatched: 8. The CDR3 is 15 amino acids. Germline lookup yields CDR1 SGHTA and CDR2 FQGTGA. The CDR3 coding sequence is TGTGCCAGCAGCTCCCTAGCGGGGGGCCGGGGTGAGCAGTTCTTC. It specifies CASSSLAGGRGEQFF. The complete variable domain, with remaining parts taken from reference TRBV7-3 and TRBJ2-1, reads GAGVSQTPSNKVTEKGKYVELRCDPISGHTALYWYRQSLGQGPEFLIYFQGTGAADDSGLPNDRFFAVRPEGSVSTLKIQRTERGDSAVYLCASSSLAGGRGEQFFGPGTRLTVL.

This clone was counted a single time. CDR3 nucleotide sequence: TGTGCCAGCAGCTTAGCGCACTCGAGCTCTGGAAACACCATATATTTT. Residues: CASSLAHSSSGNTIYF. The rearrangement links TRBV7-2 to TRBJ1-3; D unclear. This CDR3 has 16 amino acids. Trimming took off 0 bases at V and 0 bases at J, with 9 bases between the two ends. Per germline, CDR1 SGHTA and CDR2 FQGNSA.

As DNA, the CDR3 is TGTGCCAGCAGCTCGCAGGGTGTGGGGGAAAAACTGTTTTTT. As protein: CASSSQGVGEKLFF. The V and J genes are TRBV7-9 and TRBJ1-4, with D possibly matching TRBD1 (5 bases). V lost 4 bases to trimming and J lost 8 bases, with 14 bases between them. Germline CDR1 and CDR2: SEHNR and FQNEAQ (reference sequence). The CDR3 runs 14 residues.

In its sample, this clone was seen a few times. Distinct nucleotide sequences in the sample also encode this CDR3. The rearrangement links TRBV6-5 to TRBJ1-1; 7 bases map to TRBD1. J lost 1 base, V lost 4 bases, and 3 bases had no gene match. Germline V lookup: CDR1 MNHEY, CDR2 SVGAGI. The CDR3 runs 14 residues. This CDR3 is CASSLEGANTEAFF. The CDR3 coding sequence is TGTGCCAGCAGTTTGGAGGGGGCGAACACTGAAGCTTTCTTT.

The rearrangement uses TRBV6-5 and TRBJ1-2; D is undetermined. The germline V gene encodes CDR1 MNHEY and CDR2 SVGAGI. The CDR3 is 12 residues long. The V end lost 7 bases, the J end lost 1 base, and 7 bases lay between the germline ends. The CDR3 DNA sequence: TGTGCCAGCATGAGGGATAACTATGGCTACACCTTC. Its protein is CASMRDNYGYTF.

The chain recombines TRBV7-7 with TRBJ2-2; no clear D. Per the germline V gene, CDR1 is SSHAT and CDR2 is FNYEAQ (reference sequence). The CDR3 is 13 residues long. The V gene lost 1 base and the J gene lost 5 bases, with 5 bases spanning the gap. This CDR3 is CASSLVRTGELFF. CDR3 nucleotide sequence: TGTGCCAGCAGCTTAGTCAGAACCGGGGAGCTGTTTTTT.